A single sample gave rise to the 23 T cell receptor beta chains below, sequenced in a study of beta chain features in type 1 diabetes. What was sequenced were expressed TCRB transcripts, since all of the isolated RNA had been reverse transcribed. The assay was immunoSEQ multiplex PCR, and TCRdb's table has in-frame clones only and misses some. Of about 900,000 clones listed, roughly 17% were seen once; the top ten hold 0.023%. Sequenced material: naive CD4+ T cells from blood. Source of these receptors: a woman in her late teens or twenties in good health.

This clone has only a few counts. The rearrangement links TRBV10-3 to TRBJ2-1; D is possibly TRBD1 (6 bases). With 8 bases removed from V and 4 bases from J, the gap between germline ends came to 15 bases. The CDR3 covers 14 residues. Germline-derived CDR1 and CDR2 are ENHRY and SYGVKD. The CDR3 protein is CAIAAGVLYNEQFF. Written as DNA, the CDR3 is TGTGCCATCGCTGCAGGGGTCCTATACAATGAGCAGTTCTTC.

This clone was counted only a few times. This chain joins TRBV9 and TRBJ1-4; D unclear. The V end was cut by 5 bases, the J end by 8 bases, with 16 bases between. Germline CDR1 is SGDLS and CDR2 is YYNGEE. This CDR3 is 14 amino acids long. The DNA for the CDR3 is TGTGCCAGCAGAGTACGGACCCCGGAAGAAAAACTGTTTTTT. This encodes CASRVRTPEEKLFF.

The gene calls are TRBV27 and TRBJ2-2; 10 bases fit TRBD1. The CDR3 runs to 15 residues. After removal of 5 bases from V and 7 bases from J, the junction contained 7 bases not matched to a gene. The germline V gene has CDR1 MNHEY and CDR2 SMNVEV (reference sequence). CDR3 bases: TGTGCCAGCAGTAAACCCGGGACAGGGGTCGGGGAGCTGTTTTTT. This gives the protein CASSKPGTGVGELFF.

This clone showed up just a few times. V is TRBV6-5 and J is TRBJ2-1, with a weak D call TRBD2 (6 bases). Between the trimmed V and J ends, which lost 10 bases and 0 bases, there was a span of 10 bases. This CDR3 has 13 amino acids. Germline V gene data show CDR1 as MNHEY and CDR2 as SVGAGI. CDR3 sequence reads: CATGLDSYNEQFF. Here the CDR3 DNA reads TGTGCCACGGGACTCGACTCCTACAATGAGCAGTTCTTC.

The chain joins TRBV6-1 to TRBJ2-3, with 8 bases matching TRBD2. V shed 9 bases, J shed 5 bases, and the junction held 10 bases outside the gene matches. The germline CDR1 and CDR2 sequences are MNHNS and SASEGT. The CDR3 totals 14 residues. Written as DNA, the CDR3 is TGTGCCAGTACTAGCGGAGGGGCTGGAGATACGCAGTATTTT. Translation gives CASTSGGAGDTQYF.

This rearrangement joins TRBV15 to TRBJ2-1; 9 bases align to TRBD2. Germline-derived CDR1 and CDR2 are LNHNV and YYDKDF (reference sequence). J gave up 7 bases and V 0 bases, and 10 bases lay outside the gene matches. This CDR3 has 17 residues. This CDR3 is CATSRDELAGIRNEQFF. In DNA form, the CDR3 reads TGTGCCACCAGCAGAGATGAGCTAGCGGGAATTCGGAATGAGCAGTTCTTC.

V usage is TRBV2 and J usage is TRBJ2-4, with 8 bases lining up with TRBD1. CDR3 length: 14 residues. Germline CDR1 is SNHLY and CDR2 is FYNNEI. With V trimmed by 3 bases and J by 8 bases, 6 bases remained unmatched. CDR3 DNA: TGTGCCAGCAGTGATCGACAGGGGTGGGACATTCAGTACTTC. Amino acids: CASSDRQGWDIQYF.

CDR3 DNA sequence: TGTGCCAGCAGCGAAACTAGCGCCACTACAGATACGCAGTATTTT. Its translation is CASSETSATTDTQYF. The chain is built from TRBV5-4 and TRBJ2-3; the match to TRBD2 covers 7 bases. This CDR3 spans 15 amino acids. Germline V gives CDR1 SGHNT, CDR2 YYREEE (reference sequence). J was trimmed by 3 bases and V by 4 bases; bases with no gene match: 8.

A remark on this clone: An end of the junction does not agree with germline; a read error may underlie this. V gene TRBV5-1 combines with J gene TRBJ2-5, with unresolved D. This CDR3 spans 14 amino acids. Germline CDR1 SGHRS, CDR2 YFSETQ. This chain's CDR3 is CASSLGGSGEAQYF. The DNA of the CDR3 is TGCGCCAGCAGCTTGGGAGGTAGTGGAGAGGCCCAGTACTTC.

About this clone itself: Other DNA sequences from this sample encode an identical CDR3 as well. This sequence joins TRBV10-3 and TRBJ2-3; tentatively, D is TRBD1 (5 bases). V was trimmed by 0 bases and J by 4 bases, leaving 5 bases between them. Per the germline V gene, CDR1 is ENHRY and CDR2 is SYGVKD. This CDR3 comprises 13 residues. The CDR3 is CAISESGADTQYF. DNA for the CDR3: TGTGCCATCAGTGAGTCAGGGGCAGATACGCAGTATTTT.

This clone was picked up a small number of times. The genes are TRBV10-3 and TRBJ1-5, with 7 bases fitting TRBD1. Germline CDR1 is ENHRY and CDR2 is SYGVKD. Trimming took 0 bases from V and 0 from J; bases not matched to a gene: 5. The CDR3 length is 17 residues. DNA of the CDR3: TGTGCCATCAGTGAGTCGAGGGACAGTGATAGCAATCAGCCCCAGCATTTT. Amino acids: CAISESRDSDSNQPQHF.

This clone turned up a few times. The gene calls are TRBV7-2 and TRBJ2-7; 11 nucleotides align to TRBD2. Germline trimming cut 3 bases from V and 5 bases from J; bases unmatched to any gene: 6. The CDR3 is made up of 15 amino acids. Germline V lookup: CDR1 SGHTA, CDR2 FQGNSA. The CDR3 protein is CASSFTSGSTNEQYF. CDR3 sequence (DNA): TGTGCCAGCAGCTTCACTAGCGGGAGTACCAACGAGCAGTACTTC.

Only a few counts were recorded for this clone. The CDR3 nucleotides read TGTGCCAGCAGCATCCTAGGAGCTCCCACCTACGAGCAGTACTTC. It specifies CASSILGAPTYEQYF. The chain uses TRBV21-1 and TRBJ2-7; the D segment call TRBD2 is taken from the table without a DNA check. TRBV21-1 is a known pseudogene. The CDR3 totals 15 residues.

A few counts support this clone. The J gene is TRBJ2-1, the V gene TRBV4-3, with TRBD2 matching 14 bases. V shed 4 bases and J 7 bases; nucleotides not matched to a gene: 6. The CDR3 is made up of 16 amino acids. Germline CDR1 LGHNA, CDR2 YSLEER. This CDR3 is CASSPGLAGAVNEQFF. CDR3 nucleotide sequence: TGCGCCAGCAGCCCGGGACTAGCGGGAGCGGTAAATGAGCAGTTCTTC.

The V call is TRBV5-1, the J call TRBJ2-1, with TRBD2 matching over 9 bases. Trimming cost V 4 bases and J 7 bases; bases outside gene matches: 12. The CDR3 runs to 16 residues. Germline V gene data show CDR1 as SGHRS and CDR2 as YFSETQ. The CDR3 DNA reads as TGCGCCAGCAGCCCCTTAGCGGGAGAAATGAGGAATGAGCAGTTCTTC. Its protein product is CASSPLAGEMRNEQFF.

This clone was detected a few times. V is TRBV19 and J is TRBJ2-1; D perhaps matches TRBD2 (6 bases). Per the germline V gene, CDR1 is LNHDA and CDR2 is SQIVND (reference sequence). The V end lost 4 bases, the J end lost 2 bases, and 12 bases lay between the germline ends. The CDR3 extends over 15 amino acids. CDR3 residues: CASSTGRRAYNEQFF. The CDR3 DNA reads TGTGCCAGTAGTACGGGGAGGCGTGCCTACAATGAGCAGTTCTTC.

In DNA form, the CDR3 reads TGTGCCAGCTCACTCAGGACAGAGAACACTGAAGCTTTCTTT. This codes for CASSLRTENTEAFF. V is TRBV18 and J is TRBJ1-1, with D possibly matching TRBD1 (6 bases). CDR3 length: 14 amino acids. Deletions cut 4 bases from V and 1 base from J, with 10 bases between. Germline V gives CDR1 KGHSH, CDR2 LQKENI.

The CDR3 here is CASTSGGIIRARGPGELFF. The CDR3 nucleotides read TGCGCCAGCACTTCTGGCGGGATCATCCGAGCTCGAGGGCCCGGGGAGCTGTTTTTT. The V call is TRBV10-2, the J call TRBJ2-2, with D perhaps TRBD2 (6 bases). V was pared by 7 bases and J by 6 bases, with 30 bases between. Germline CDR1 WSHSY, CDR2 SAAADI. This CDR3 has 19 residues.

This clone was observed a few times. The chain combines TRBV4-3 with TRBJ2-7; 9 bases are shared with TRBD1. Germline assignment: CDR1 LGHNA and CDR2 YSLEER. This CDR3 is 15 amino acids long. Trimming at V came to 3 bases and at J to 6 bases, leaving 9 bases not matched to a gene. Here the CDR3 DNA reads TGCGCCAGCAGCCACGACCGGGACAGGGCAAGCGAGCAGTACTTC. Translating gives CASSHDRDRASEQYF.

This clone has only a few counts. The V gene is TRBV5-1, the J gene TRBJ2-7; tentatively, D is TRBD2 (6 bases). The germline V gene has CDR1 SGHRS and CDR2 YFSETQ. This CDR3 contains 14 residues. Trimming removed 2 bases from V and 4 bases from J, with 13 bases in between. In nucleotides, the CDR3 is TGCGCCAGCAGCTTCGCTAGCGCCACTTACGAGCAGTACTTC. Protein sequence: CASSFASATYEQYF.

The V call is TRBV4-1, the J call TRBJ2-3; D gene uncertain. This CDR3 region has 13 residues. Trimming took off 1 base at V and 3 bases at J, with 5 bases between the two ends. CDR1 is MGHRA, CDR2 YSYEKL, per germline. The CDR3 DNA follows: TGCGCCAGCAGCCAAGCCCCTACAGATACGCAGTATTTT. This encodes CASSQAPTDTQYF.

The V gene is TRBV7-9, the J gene TRBJ2-5, with D perhaps matching TRBD2 (6 bases). The CDR3 is 15 amino acids. Looked up from germline, CDR1 is SEHNR and CDR2 is FQNEAQ (reference sequence). V lost 5 bases to trimming and J lost 5 bases, with 18 bases between them. This CDR3 is CASSRSGPGWETQYF. For the CDR3, the DNA is TGTGCCAGCAGCCGTAGCGGCCCAGGGTGGGAGACCCAGTACTTC.

A few counts support this clone. The chain recombines TRBV6-5 with TRBJ2-7; possibly TRBD1 for D (6 bases). Trimming removed 7 bases at V and 1 base at J, with 11 bases between. The CDR3 spans 13 residues. Germline CDR1 reads MNHEY; CDR2 reads SVGAGI. The DNA of the CDR3 is TGTGCCAGCAAACAGGGTGTTTCCTACGAGCAGTACTTC. Residues: CASKQGVSYEQYF.